This paragraph covers one T cell receptor (beta chain) sequence. As yet, its antigen is unknown. A much larger clone is a single base away; this may be a read error. The germline CDR1 and CDR2 sequences are SGHTA and FQGNSA. CDR3 length: 13 amino acids. Sample-barcoded 5' priming and a J-beta primer mix drove a second PCR of 7 to 11 cycles. TCRdb used MiXCR to reprocess the 5' RACE reads, holding one entry per CDR3 protein. Among 1.5 million to 2 million distinct CDR3 sequences listed, under 30% were seen once. These data belong to a study of blood T cells in healthy people across ages. On the study more broadly: Capture by template switching was about one barcoded beta molecule per two T cells. General study findings and limits: While age rose, TCR beta diversity per million T cells dropped in a roughly linear way. It was held that diversity estimates obtained from one million T cells represented underestimates.

Total RNA, at least 6 micrograms per sample, came from PBMCs. Sequencing was performed on blood. The V call is TRBV7-2, the J call TRBJ1-2; D is unclear. The source is a woman in her twenties or thirties in good health. The CDR3 loop reads CASSPQANYSYTF. In nucleotides, the CDR3 is TGTGCCAGCAGCCCCCAAGCTAACTATAGCTACACCTTC. The variable domain in full, completed from reference TRBV7-2 and TRBJ1-2, reads GAGVSQSPSNKVTEKGKDVELRCDPISGHTALYWYRQSLGQGLEFLIYFQGNSAPDKSGLPSDRFSAERTGGSVSTLTIQRTQQEDSAVYLCASSPQANYSYTFGSGTRLTVV.